Listed below are T cell receptor beta chains from one sample, sequenced in a study of OX40 agonist ivuxolimab in advanced cancers. Clones were read by immunoSEQ multiplex PCR, and TCRdb kept only the in-frame ones, dropping some. This table holds tens of thousands of clones, about 82% found once. This specimen was CD4+ or CD8+ T cells sorted from blood, taken in a trial of the OX40 agonist ivuxolimab. The receptors derive from an adult with an advanced solid tumor such as melanoma, head and neck, liver or kidney cancer. CDR3s include the opening cysteine and the closing phenylalanine or tryptophan. Each record gives: D gene, V gene, J gene, clone size, CDR3 protein, CDR3 DNA. The D gene is left open where the match is weak. The size entry is marked missing in some rows and otherwise reads once, few, many or a size class.

>TRBD2|TRBV2|TRBJ2-2|NA
CASSEGRGGLDTGELFF
TGTGCCAGCAGTGAAGGTCGAGGGGGACTAGACACCGGGGAGCTGTTTTTT
>NA|TRBV28|TRBJ2-7|NA
CASSFWADSSYEQYF
TGTGCCAGCAGTTTTTGGGCCGACTCCTCCTACGAGCAGTACTTC
>NA|TRBV7-9|TRBJ2-5|NA
CASTQWETQYF
TGTGCCAGCACCCAATGGGAGACCCAGTACTTC
>TRBD2|TRBV6-4|TRBJ2-1|few
CAIPSGDSSEQFF
TGTGCCATTCCTAGCGGGGACAGTAGTGAGCAGTTCTTC
>NA|TRBV10-3|TRBJ2-5|NA
CAISEGQTQYF
TGTGCCATCAGTGAGGGGCAGACCCAGTACTTC
>TRBD2|TRBV5-5|TRBJ2-5|NA
CASSSSGGLQETQYF
TGTGCCAGCAGCTCTAGCGGGGGACTCCAAGAGACCCAGTACTTC
>TRBD1|TRBV4-2|TRBJ1-5|NA
CASSQGPGTGDQPQHF
TGTGCCAGCAGCCAAGGCCCTGGGACAGGGGATCAGCCCCAGCATTTT
>TRBD1|TRBV6-1|TRBJ2-1|NA
CASSQDRGENEQFF
TGTGCCAGCAGTCAAGACAGGGGGGAAAATGAGCAGTTCTTC
>NA|TRBV7-2|TRBJ2-1|NA
CASSLSGASSYNEQFF
TGTGCCAGCAGCTTATCGGGGGCCAGCTCCTACAATGAGCAGTTCTTC
>NA|TRBV5-5|TRBJ1-1|NA
CASSSYRRGVEAFF
TGTGCCAGCAGCTCGTACCGCAGGGGCGTTGAAGCTTTCTTT
>NA|TRBV28|TRBJ2-5|NA
CASSFRGTNQETQYF
TGTGCCAGCAGTTTTCGGGGGACGAACCAAGAGACCCAGTACTTC
>NA|TRBV7-2|TRBJ1-1|NA
CASSLRDTEAFF
TGTGCCAGCAGCTTAAGGGACACTGAAGCTTTCTTT
>NA|TRBV5-1|TRBJ2-5|few
CASSAMNREETQYF
TGCGCCAGCAGCGCAATGAACAGGGAGGAGACCCAGTACTTC
>NA|TRBV7-9|TRBJ1-2|NA
CASSRQEDRGGYTF
TGTGCCAGCAGCCGTCAGGAGGACCGCGGCGGCTACACCTTC
>TRBD1|TRBV19|TRBJ2-2|NA
CASSIIPQGARAGELFF
TGTGCCAGTAGTATTATTCCGCAGGGGGCACGGGCCGGGGAGCTGTTTTTT
>NA|TRBV4-3|TRBJ2-6|NA
CASSQGPLPGPGANVLTF
TGCGCCAGCAGCCAAGGCCCTCTTCCCGGCCCTGGGGCCAACGTCCTGACTTTC
>TRBD1|TRBV19|TRBJ1-2|NA
CASTITGTGGRHGYTF
TGTGCCAGTACGATTACCGGGACAGGGGGCCGTCACGGCTACACCTTC
>TRBD2|TRBV7-2|TRBJ2-1|few
CASSLGAGGISNEQFF
TGTGCCAGCAGCTTAGGTGCGGGAGGTATATCCAATGAGCAGTTCTTC
>NA|TRBV4-1|TRBJ1-2|few
CASSQRGERGYTF
TGCGCCAGCAGCCAACGAGGGGAACGGGGCTACACCTTC
>NA|TRBV10-1|TRBJ1-1|NA
CASSESYSNTEAFF
TGCGCCAGCAGTGAGTCGTACAGTAACACTGAAGCTTTCTTT